These 30 T cell receptor beta chains were sequenced from one sample in a study of CD8+CD57+ T cells in acquired aplastic anemia. Investigators profiled TCR beta VDJ and CDR3 from genomic DNA template. TCRdb re-called the reads with MiXCR, one entry per CDR3 protein. The sample contains around 250,000 distinct CDR3 sequences, around 82% of which appear only once. CD8+CD57+ cell expansion had been shown by flow cytometry in patients chosen for sequencing. The source material was sorted CD4+, CD8+, or CD8+CD57+ T cells (not recorded which) from PBMCs. Source of these receptors: a human donor with aplastic anemia.

The chain is built from TRBV7-3 and TRBJ1-1; D gene ambiguous. The CDR3 is 15 residues long. The V end was cut by 8 bases, the J end by 11 bases, with 27 bases between. Germline V gives CDR1 SGHTA, CDR2 FQGTGA. The CDR3 nucleotides read TGTGCCAGCTCAAGGGAGGCCAACGCCGTTGAACACGCTTTCTTT. It yields the protein CASSREANAVEHAFF.

This clonotype appeared once. The chain carries TRBV7-9 and TRBJ2-3, with 7 positions matching TRBD2. Germline loops: CDR1 SEHNR, CDR2 FQNEAQ (reference sequence). The CDR3 runs 13 residues. V lost 3 bases, J lost 15 bases, and 12 bases stayed unmatched. As DNA, the CDR3 is TGTGCCAGCAGCTTTCAGGGCACCGGGGGGAGCTATTTT. Its protein is CASSFQGTGGSYF. The whole variable domain, remainder taken from reference TRBV7-9 and TRBJ2-3, is DTGVSQNPRHKITKRGQNVTFRCDPISEHNRLYWYRQTLGQGPEFLTYFQNEAQLEKSRLLSDRFSAERPKGSFSTLEIQRTEQGDSAMYLCASSFQGTGGSYFGPGTRLTVL.

This clonotype showed up many times. This chain uses TRBV5-1 with TRBJ2-2; TRBD2 matches 7 bases. The V gene end was trimmed by 1 base and the J gene end by 1 base; junction bases not matched to a gene: 4. The CDR3 is 16 amino acids. Germline V CDR1 and CDR2: SGHRS, YFSETQ. The CDR3 sequence: CASSLRLAENTGELFF. The DNA of the CDR3 is TGCGCCAGCAGCTTGCGGCTAGCGGAGAACACCGGGGAGCTGTTTTTT.

The J gene is TRBJ2-3, the V gene TRBV7-2; 8 nucleotides line up with TRBD2. J was trimmed by 12 bases and V by 3 bases; bases with no gene match: 17. Germline V gene sequence: CDR1 SGHTA, CDR2 FQGNSA. The CDR3 is 16 residues long. The CDR3 is CASSFAGGPDTQNQYF. The CDR3 DNA sequence: TGTGCCAGCAGCTTCGCGGGAGGTCCCGATACGCAGAATCAGTATTTT. Filled out from reference TRBV7-2 and TRBJ2-3, the complete variable domain reads GAGVSQSPSNKVTEKGKDVELRCDPISGHTALYWYRQSLGQGLEFLIYFQGNSAPDKSGLPSDRFSAERTGGSVSTLTIQRTQQEDSAVYLCASSFAGGPDTQNQYFGPGTRLTVL.

Turning to this clonotype: Its ends do not fully match the called genes, so a read error is possible. The CDR3 bases are TGTGCCAGCAGCTTGACAGCGGGCGCCGCCGATGGCTCCACCTTC. This translates into CASSLTAGAADGSTF. V and J are TRBV7-2 and TRBJ1-2; D perhaps matches TRBD1 (5 bases). The germline CDR1 and CDR2 sequences are SGHTA and FQGNSA. The CDR3 contains 15 residues.

As to this clonotype: The junction differs from germline at one of its ends, possibly a read error. J is TRBJ1-6 and V is TRBV5-8; D not certain. Germline V CDR1 and CDR2: SGHTS, YDEGEE. This CDR3 contains 15 residues. The CDR3 sequence: CASSFTSPYDSPLHF. The CDR3 DNA reads TGTGCCAGCAGCTTCACAAGCCCCTATGATTCACCCCTCCACTTT. The whole variable domain, filled in from reference TRBV5-8 and TRBJ1-6, reads EAGVTQSPTHLIKTRGQQATLRCSPISGHTSVYWYQQALGLGLQFLLWYDEGEERNRGNFPPRFSGRQFPNYSSELNVNALELEDSALYLCASSFTSPYDSPLHFGNGTRLTVT.

The chain carries TRBV7-8 and TRBJ2-1; possible D gene TRBD1, 5 bases. The V gene lost 1 base and the J gene lost 10 bases, with 20 bases spanning the gap. The germline V gene encodes CDR1 SGHVS and CDR2 FQNEAQ. The CDR3 is made up of 16 amino acids. The DNA for the CDR3 is TGTGCCAGCAGCTTAGGGGGCGGAAACGATCAGGAGGAGCAGTTCTTC. Protein sequence: CASSLGGGNDQEEQFF.

The J gene is TRBJ2-1, the V gene TRBV7-8; D may be TRBD1 or TRBD2 (6 bases each). V shed 5 bases and J shed 10 bases, with 24 bases lying between them. Per germline, CDR1 SGHVS and CDR2 FQNEAQ. This CDR3 has 16 residues. The DNA for the CDR3 is TGTGCCAGCAGCCTAGGGGGAGGTCCCGGTACGGAGGAGCAGTTCTTC. Encoded protein: CASSLGGGPGTEEQFF.

The rearrangement joins TRBV9 to TRBJ1-5; D unclear. Germline V CDR1 and CDR2: SGDLS, YYNGEE. Trimming pared 3 bases from V and 12 bases from J, leaving 19 bases between. This CDR3 spans 14 amino acids. CDR3 residues: CASSESYRNQDQHF. The CDR3 DNA reads TGTGCCAGCAGCGAGTCGTATCGCAATCAGGACCAGCATTTT.

Turning to this clonotype: The CDR3 carries no conserved terminal phenylalanine or tryptophan, so it likely arises from a read error. V and J are TRBV7-2 and TRBJ1-1; D is possibly TRBD1 (5 bases). This CDR3 has 13 residues. Germline V gene data show CDR1 as SGHTA and CDR2 as FQGNSA. CDR3 in amino acids: CASSFTTGGEAFY. The CDR3, as DNA: TGTGCCAGTAGCTTCACTACGGGGGGTGAAGCTTTCTAT.

Only one count was recorded for this clonotype. The chain couples TRBV7-9 to TRBJ1-2; TRBD1 might be the D (5 bases). Germline assignment: CDR1 SEHNR and CDR2 FQNEAQ (reference sequence). The V and J ends lost 3 bases and 12 bases respectively, with 23 bases between them. The CDR3 extends over 15 amino acids. The CDR3 here is CASSLKRSGGSGDTF. In DNA form, the CDR3 reads TGTGCCAGCAGCTTGAAAAGAAGCGGGGGGAGCGGTGACACCTTC.

The J gene is TRBJ1-1, the V gene TRBV4-3, with D tentatively TRBD1 (5 bases). This CDR3 spans 11 amino acids. The germline gives CDR1 LGHNA, CDR2 YSLEER. V dropped 7 bases and J dropped 4 bases, with 7 bases sitting between them. CDR3 sequence: CASTRVTEAFF. The CDR3 DNA is TGCGCCAGCACCAGGGTCACTGAAGCTTTCTTT.

This chain uses TRBV11-2 with TRBJ2-1, with D perhaps matching TRBD2 (6 bases). This CDR3 region has 13 residues. CDR1 and CDR2 (germline): SGHAT, FQNNGV. V lost 5 bases and J 8 bases, leaving 13 bases between the germline ends. The CDR3 DNA reads as TGTGCCAGCAGCGCCTTACTAGCCGATGAGCAGTTCTTC. Protein: CASSALLADEQFF. The complete variable domain, with remaining parts taken from reference TRBV11-2 and TRBJ2-1, reads EAGVAQSPRYKIIEKRQSVAFWCNPISGHATLYWYQQILGQGPKLLIQFQNNGVVDDSQLPKDRFSAERLKGVDSTLKIQPAKLEDSAVYLCASSALLADEQFFGPGTRLTVL.

The rearrangement joins TRBV29-1 to TRBJ2-2; D is perhaps TRBD2 (6 bases). From germline, CDR1 is SQVTM and CDR2 ANQGSEA. CDR3 size: 14 residues. As DNA, the CDR3 is TGCAGTGTAGACGGAGGGGAGAGCACCGGGGAGCTGTTTTTT. This translates into CSVDGGESTGELFF.

The rearrangement joins TRBV20-1 to TRBJ2-3; 7 positions match TRBD1. Per the germline V gene, CDR1 is DFQATT and CDR2 is SNEGSKA (reference sequence). The CDR3 runs 18 residues. The trim removed 0 bases at V and 6 bases at J, leaving 18 bases unmatched. CDR3 nucleotide sequence: TGCAGTGCTAGAGATCGGTACGAGCAGGGGGAGCCTCTGGATACGCAGTATTTT. Its protein is CSARDRYEQGEPLDTQYF.

The CDR3 reads CAISGSPGQGSSNYGYTF. The CDR3 nucleotides read TGTGCCATCAGTGGATCACCGGGACAGGGGAGTTCAAACTATGGCTACACCTTC. This chain uses TRBV10-3 with TRBJ1-2, with 10 bases identical to TRBD1. J was trimmed by 2 bases and V by 4 bases; bases with no gene match: 13. Germline loops: CDR1 ENHRY, CDR2 SYGVKD. This CDR3 has 18 amino acids.

The chain recombines TRBV10-3 with TRBJ2-7, with 9 bases that match TRBD1. In germline, CDR1 is ENHRY, CDR2 SYGVKD. V was pared by 10 bases and J by 2 bases, with 12 bases of the junction left unmatched. CDR3 length: 15 residues. Here the CDR3 reads CASQLTGTGTYEQYF. CDR3 DNA: TGTGCCAGTCAATTAACCGGGACAGGGACCTACGAGCAGTACTTC.

This chain uses TRBV7-9 with TRBJ1-1; D is unresolved. V lost 1 base and J lost 11, with 20 bases in between. The CDR3 sequence is 15 residues long. Germline loops: CDR1 SEHNR, CDR2 FQNEAQ (reference sequence). The CDR3 region has the DNA TGTGCCAGCAGCTTAGTACTGAGGGAGATCTTTTTTGCTTTCTTT. Protein sequence: CASSLVLREIFFAFF.

The genes are TRBV5-6 and TRBJ2-7, with a weak D call TRBD2 (6 bases). This CDR3 spans 14 amino acids. The germline gives CDR1 SGHDT, CDR2 YYEEEE. V was pared by 6 bases and J by 3 bases, with 16 bases between. In nucleotides, the CDR3 is TGTGCCAGCAACTTCACGAGGGAGGACTACGAGCAGTACTTC. Protein: CASNFTREDYEQYF.

The J gene is TRBJ2-5, the V gene TRBV7-3; 7 bases are a match to TRBD2. This CDR3 spans 15 amino acids. Germline loops: CDR1 SGHTA, CDR2 FQGTGA. The junction had 17 bases not matched to a gene; V was cut back by 6 bases and J by 10 bases. As DNA, the CDR3 is TGTGCCAGCAGTTCTGGCGGGAGTTGGGGAGCGAACCAGTACTTC. This codes for CASSSGGSWGANQYF. Complete variable domain (other parts from reference TRBV7-3 and TRBJ2-5): GAGVSQTPSNKVTEKGKYVELRCDPISGHTALYWYRQSLGQGPEFLIYFQGTGAADDSGLPNDRFFAVRPEGSVSTLKIQRTERGDSAVYLCASSSGGSWGANQYFGPGTRLLVL.

V usage is TRBV20-1 and J usage is TRBJ2-7; D is perhaps TRBD1 or TRBD2 (5 bases each). The CDR3 loop spans 12 amino acids. The V gene's germline CDR1 is DFQATT and CDR2 SNEGSKA (reference sequence). The V gene lost 7 bases and the J gene lost 7 bases, with 17 bases spanning the gap. CDR3 bases: TGCAGTGTTCAGGGACGGTCTTGGGAGCAGTACTTC. It is translated as CSVQGRSWEQYF.

To note about this clonotype: At one of its ends the junction is not consistent with the germline gene, which may arise from a read error. The CDR3 protein is CASSLAPGPLIF. CDR3 nucleotide sequence: TGTGCCAGCAGCTTAGCGCCAGGTCCGCTGATTTTT. The chain carries TRBV7-8 and TRBJ2-2; unclear D gene. CDR1 SGHVS and CDR2 FQNEAQ come from the germline V gene. The CDR3 consists of 12 residues.

The rearrangement uses TRBV2 and TRBJ2-7, with TRBD1 identical over 9 bases. Germline V gene sequence: CDR1 SNHLY, CDR2 FYNNEI. The CDR3 runs to 12 residues. After removal of 5 bases from V and 6 bases from J, the junction contained 2 bases not matched to a gene. The CDR3 sequence is CASSRDRAEQYF. Written as DNA, the CDR3 is TGTGCCAGCAGTAGGGACAGGGCCGAGCAGTACTTC.

This rearrangement joins TRBV7-9 to TRBJ1-2; tentative D call: TRBD1 (5 bases). Deletions cut 5 bases from V and 13 bases from J, with 26 bases between. The CDR3 spans 15 residues. Germline V gene lookup returns CDR1 SEHNR and CDR2 FQNEAQ (reference sequence). CDR3 nucleotides: TGTGCCAGCAGCCCAGAGGGAGGGGCCAATGAGCAGTTCACCTTC. It is translated as CASSPEGGANEQFTF.

The rearrangement links TRBV7-8 to TRBJ2-1; D call uncertain. The CDR3 loop spans 16 amino acids. Trimming cost V 3 bases and J 10 bases, with 22 bases left between them. Germline CDR1 reads SGHVS; CDR2 reads FQNEAQ. In DNA form, the CDR3 reads TGTGCCAGCAGCTTTCAAAGAGGCGCCGATACCGAGGAGCAGTTCTTC. Amino acids: CASSFQRGADTEEQFF.

The chain joins TRBV7-9 to TRBJ2-3, with TRBD2 identical over 13 bases. The germline gives CDR1 SEHNR, CDR2 FQNEAQ (reference sequence). The V segment lost 6 bases and the J segment 6 bases; nucleotides outside the gene matches: 12. The CDR3 has 17 residues. CDR3 nucleotides: TGTGCCAGCAGTGAACTAGCGGGAGGGCCAAGCGATGATACGCAGTATTTT. As protein: CASSELAGGPSDDTQYF.

By sample fraction, this clonotype is medium-sized. This rearrangement joins TRBV5-1 to TRBJ1-1; D ambiguous. CDR1 and CDR2 from the germline V gene are SGHRS and YFSETQ. The CDR3 is made up of 11 amino acids. Trimming stripped 2 bases from V and 4 bases from J, with 3 bases between. The CDR3 DNA is TGCGCCAGCAGCTTAGGCACTGAAGCTTTCTTT. This encodes CASSLGTEAFF.

J is TRBJ1-4 and V is TRBV11-3; D gene unclear. This CDR3 region has 16 residues. CDR1 and CDR2 (germline): SGHNT, YENEEA. Trimming removed 0 bases from V and 3 bases from J, with 11 bases in between. CDR3 bases: TGTGCCAGCAGCTTAGATCTTACAGACCCTAATGAAAAACTGTTTTTT. As protein: CASSLDLTDPNEKLFF.

The V call is TRBV9, the J call TRBJ1-1; a weak D match, TRBD1 (5 bases). V was shortened by 0 bases and J by 12 bases, with 21 bases between the two germline ends. The CDR3 consists of 15 residues. CDR1 is SGDLS and CDR2 is YYNGEE in the germline V gene. The CDR3 spells CASSVGGTSTDTPFF. CDR3 DNA: TGTGCCAGCAGCGTAGGGGGGACGAGCACAGATACGCCTTTCTTT.

J is TRBJ2-3 and V is TRBV7-9; 9 bases map to TRBD2. V was clipped by 3 bases and J by 10 bases; unmatched bases: 14. Germline V CDR1 and CDR2: SEHNR, FQNEAQ (reference sequence). This CDR3 region has 16 residues. CDR3 region: CASSFQRSGGTDAQYF. The CDR3 DNA is TGTGCCAGCAGCTTTCAAAGAAGCGGGGGGACCGATGCGCAGTATTTT.